A single sample gave rise to the 13 T cell receptor beta chains below, sequenced in a study of blood T cells in healthy people across ages. Using a J-beta primer mix together with a sample-barcoded 5' primer, a second PCR was run for roughly 7 to 12 cycles. TCRdb independently ran MiXCR on the 5' RACE reads; one entry per CDR3 protein. The profile shows about 830,000 distinct CDR3 sequences, roughly 50% of them singletons. Sequences were obtained from blood. These receptors were collected from a man between 25 and 39 years old in good health.

The sample holds a few counts of this clonotype. This chain uses TRBV28 with TRBJ2-7; 15 bases fit TRBD2. Germline assignment: CDR1 MDHEN and CDR2 SYDVKM. This CDR3 is built from 17 residues. After removal of 4 bases from V and 4 bases from J, the junction contained 8 bases not matched to a gene. CDR3 DNA sequence: TGTGCCAGCAGTTCGACGGGACTAGCGGGAGGATCTTACGAGCAGTACTTC. As protein: CASSSTGLAGGSYEQYF.

This clonotype has just one count. Possible read error: a much larger clone is one base away. This chain joins TRBV7-9 and TRBJ1-2; tentatively, D is TRBD1 (5 bases). The CDR3 extends over 15 amino acids. V lost 2 bases and J 4 bases, leaving 14 bases between the germline ends. Germline-derived CDR1 and CDR2 are SEHNR and FQNEAQ (reference sequence). The CDR3 DNA reads TGTGCCAGCAGCTTACACATTGCAGGGTCCTATGGCTACACCTTC. Translated, it gives CASSLHIAGSYGYTF.

The chain combines TRBV14 with TRBJ1-2; TRBD1 matches at 9 bases. This CDR3 is 15 amino acids long. The V and J ends lost 5 bases and 7 bases, in that order; junction bases with no gene match: 11. CDR1 and CDR2 (germline): SGHDN, FVKESK. The CDR3 loop reads CASSDPGTGRSGYTF. In DNA, the CDR3 is TGTGCCAGCAGCGACCCCGGGACAGGGAGGTCTGGCTACACCTTC.

The genes are TRBV7-2 and TRBJ2-7; 11 nucleotides align to TRBD1. Germline V lookup: CDR1 SGHTA, CDR2 FQGNSA. V lost 2 bases and J lost 7; bases outside the gene matches: 7. The CDR3 totals 15 residues. CDR3 sequence: CASSLMGQGVEEQYF. For the CDR3, the DNA is TGTGCCAGCAGCTTAATGGGACAGGGGGTGGAGGAGCAGTACTTC.

This clonotype was counted once. The rearrangement joins TRBV7-9 to TRBJ2-3, with a weak D call TRBD2 (6 bases). The CDR3 contains 15 residues. V was clipped by 8 bases and J by 5 bases, with 20 bases between them. Looked up from germline, CDR1 is SEHNR and CDR2 is FQNEAQ (reference sequence). The DNA of the CDR3 is TGTGCCAGCCGCATCGGCGGGGCGGAAGAAGATACGCAGTATTTT. Translation gives CASRIGGAEEDTQYF.

The chain has TRBV20-1 and TRBJ2-7, with no clear D. The better agreement between TRBJ2-5 and the DNA end casts doubt on the J call. The CDR3 runs 11 residues. Germline V gene lookup returns CDR1 DFQATT and CDR2 SNEGSKA (reference sequence). The CDR3 spells CSSGRMETQYF. The DNA of the CDR3 is TGCAGCTCAGGACGGATGGAGACCCAGTACTTC.

This sequence joins TRBV9 and TRBJ2-5; 9 nucleotides align to TRBD2. The junction had 11 bases not matched to a gene; V was cut back by 0 bases and J by 5 bases. The germline V gene has CDR1 SGDLS and CDR2 YYNGEE. The CDR3 is 17 residues long. Here the CDR3 reads CASSVEGGRASGETQYF. The CDR3 DNA reads as TGTGCCAGCAGCGTAGAAGGCGGGAGGGCCAGTGGGGAGACCCAGTACTTC.

The rearrangement joins TRBV9 to TRBJ2-5; D is uncertain. This CDR3 contains 13 residues. CDR1 and CDR2 (germline): SGDLS, YYNGEE. V was pared by 2 bases and J by 1 base, with 6 bases between. CDR3 amino acids: CASSVQSQETQYF. The CDR3, as DNA: TGTGCCAGCAGCGTGCAGAGCCAAGAGACCCAGTACTTC. Full variable domain (outside the CDR3, taken from reference TRBV9 and TRBJ2-5): DSGVTQTPKHLITATGQRVTLRCSPRSGDLSVYWYQQSLDQGLQFLIQYYNGEERAKGNILERFSAQQFPDLHSELNLSSLELGDSALYFCASSVQSQETQYFGPGTRLLVL.

The chain couples TRBV7-2 to TRBJ2-6, with TRBD2 matching over 11 bases. The trim removed 2 bases at V and 4 bases at J, leaving 7 bases unmatched. CDR3 length: 18 residues. CDR1 is SGHTA, CDR2 FQGNSA, per germline. DNA for the CDR3: TGTGCCAGCAGCTTAACTAGCGGGGGAAGGCCCGGGGCCAACGTCCTGACTTTC. Its protein is CASSLTSGGRPGANVLTF.

The chain couples TRBV5-6 to TRBJ1-2; TRBD1 agrees at 8 bases. Trimming cost V 4 bases and J 8 bases; bases outside gene matches: 10. Germline lookup yields CDR1 SGHDT and CDR2 YYEEEE. CDR3 size: 14 residues. In DNA, the CDR3 is TGTGCCAGCAGCCGGAGTGGACAGGGATTAGGCTACACCTTC. The encoded protein is CASSRSGQGLGYTF.

The rearrangement joins TRBV7-2 to TRBJ2-3; 8 bases are a match to TRBD2. This CDR3 has 14 amino acids. Germline V lookup: CDR1 SGHTA, CDR2 FQGNSA. Trimming at V came to 6 bases and at J to 6 bases, leaving 8 bases not matched to a gene. In DNA, the CDR3 is TGTGCCAGCAGAGGGACTTCGGGAGGGGATACGCAGTATTTT. Protein product: CASRGTSGGDTQYF. The whole variable domain, filled in from reference TRBV7-2 and TRBJ2-3, reads GAGVSQSPSNKVTEKGKDVELRCDPISGHTALYWYRQSLGQGLEFLIYFQGNSAPDKSGLPSDRFSAERTGGSVSTLTIQRTQQEDSAVYLCASRGTSGGDTQYFGPGTRLTVL.

V usage is TRBV19 and J usage is TRBJ2-5; TRBD1 aligns across 7 bases. Germline values: CDR1 LNHDA, CDR2 SQIVND (reference sequence). The CDR3 totals 16 residues. Trimming at V came to 3 bases and at J to 1 base, leaving 8 bases not matched to a gene. In DNA form, the CDR3 reads TGTGCCAGTAGTATCAATCCGACAGGGCTCCAAGAGACCCAGTACTTC. Its protein product is CASSINPTGLQETQYF.

The chain links TRBV24-1 to TRBJ2-7; 10 bases are shared with TRBD1. The end of the DNA aligns better with TRBJ2-5, so the J call may be wrong. This CDR3 comprises 14 residues. In germline, CDR1 is KGHDR, CDR2 SFDVKD. As DNA, the CDR3 is TGTGCCACCAGTGATTCGAGGACAGGGGGGACCCAGTACTTC. The encoded protein is CATSDSRTGGTQYF.